One and the same sample provided the 30 T cell receptor beta chains below, sequenced in a study of tumor and adjacent non-tumor tissue in lung cancer. TCRbeta libraries were built with three rounds of nested PCR, modified from ARM-PCR. TCRdb used MiXCR to reprocess the multiplex PCR reads, holding one entry per CDR3 protein. The data contain about 85,000 distinct CDR3 sequences, about 66% of them singletons. No cell sorting was done before RNA was extracted from the tissue. The sequenced sample consisted of lung tumor tissue. The source of these receptors is a man aged 70-80 years with non-small cell lung cancer.

Comment on this clonotype: This may be a read error: a much more frequent sequence differs by one nucleotide. The chain combines TRBV28 with TRBJ2-1; 10 bases are a match to TRBD2. The CDR3 runs 14 residues. V shed 8 bases, J shed 5 bases, and the junction held 6 bases outside the gene matches. The germline V gene has CDR1 MDHEN and CDR2 SYDVKM. CDR3 bases: TGTGCCAGCGGTTCAAGCGGGAGGGACAATGAGCAGTTCTTC. Translation gives CASGSSGRDNEQFF. Full variable domain (remainder filled in from reference TRBV28 and TRBJ2-1): DVKVTQSSRYLVKRTGEKVFLECVQDMDHENMFWYRQDPGLGLRLIYFSYDVKMKEKGDIPEGYSVSREKKERFSLILESASTNQTSMYLCASGSSGRDNEQFFGPGTRLTVL.

This clonotype was recorded many times. V usage is TRBV10-3 and J usage is TRBJ2-3, with D possibly being TRBD1 (5 bases). Trimming took 3 bases from V and 6 from J, leaving 13 bases between them. Germline-derived CDR1 and CDR2 are ENHRY and SYGVKD. The CDR3 is 14 amino acids. CDR3 protein: CAISELGVEDTQYF. The CDR3 bases are TGTGCCATCAGTGAATTAGGGGTTGAGGATACGCAGTATTTT.

To note about this clonotype: This may be a read error, as it is one base from a much larger clone. Here the CDR3 reads CASSLDGSNYGHTF. The CDR3 nucleotides read TGCGCCAGCAGCTTGGACGGATCTAACTATGGCCACACCTTC. The chain recombines TRBV5-1 with TRBJ1-2; D remains ambiguous. This CDR3 comprises 14 residues. The V gene's germline CDR1 is SGHRS and CDR2 YFSETQ.

For this clonotype: Likely a read error: the CDR3 ends without its conserved phenylalanine or tryptophan. The limits of the CDR3 on the DNA are not certain, so only TCRdb's listed CDR3 is given. This chain uses TRBV10-3 with TRBJ2-7; the table gives TRBD1 as D, unverified against the DNA. CDR1 and CDR2 (germline): ENHRY, SYGVKD. Counting both end residues, the CDR3 totals 15 amino acids. The CDR3 protein is CVISSTLGGRYELYL.

With respect to this clonotype: An end of the junction differs from the germline gene, which may be a read error. This chain connects TRBV12-3 or TRBV12-4 to TRBJ2-3; 12 bases align to TRBD2. This CDR3 is 16 amino acids long. CDR3 sequence (DNA): TGTGCCAGCAGTTCGACTAGCGGGGGCCTGGGAGATACGCACTATTTT. Translating it yields CASSSTSGGLGDTHYF.

By share of the sample, this clonotype is medium-sized (0.01 to 0.1%). The chain carries TRBV5-8 and TRBJ1-2; perhaps TRBD1 as D (5 bases). The CDR3 has 12 residues. V lost 7 bases and J 7 bases, leaving 14 bases between the germline ends. Germline-derived CDR1 and CDR2 are SGHTS and YDEGEE. The CDR3 loop is CASSLEGSGYTF. CDR3 bases: TGTGCCAGCTCCTTGGAGGGGTCTGGCTACACCTTC.

In its sample, this clonotype was seen a few times. A much larger clone differs from this one at a single base, so this may be a read error. The chain links TRBV12-3 or TRBV12-4 to TRBJ1-4; no definite D call. The germline V and J ends were trimmed by 3 bases and 7 bases, with 9 bases remaining between them. CDR3 size: 13 residues. The CDR3 region is CASSFNDAEKLFF. Here the CDR3 DNA reads TGTGCCAGCAGTTTTAATGATGCTGAAAAACTGTTTTTT.

Turning to this clonotype: One base away lies a much larger clone, so this may be a sequencing read error. The rearrangement uses TRBV12-3 or TRBV12-4 and TRBJ2-7; D unresolved. V was shortened by 6 bases and J by 6 bases, with 15 bases between the two germline ends. The CDR3 length is 13 residues. The CDR3 sequence is CASSPLISIEQYF. CDR3 bases: TGTGCCAGCAGCCCCCTCATTAGCATCGAGCAGTACTTC.

Notes on this clonotype: The missing conserved phenylalanine or tryptophan at the end of this CDR3 makes a read error likely. This chain connects TRBV7-6 to TRBJ2-7; no reliable D call. Per germline, CDR1 SGHVS and CDR2 FNYEAQ. The CDR3 has 14 residues. The V end lost 1 base, the J end lost 8 bases, and 15 bases lay between the germline ends. In DNA form, the CDR3 reads TGTGCCAGCAGCTTAGAGGGTTCAGGTAGGAAGCAGTACTTA. Translating gives CASSLEGSGRKQYL.

Worth noting for this clonotype: At one boundary the junction diverges from the germline segment, which might be a read error. V and J are TRBV11-2 and TRBJ2-5; 7 bases agree with TRBD1. The germline gives CDR1 SGHAT, CDR2 FQNNGV. The CDR3 has 15 amino acids. The chain's CDR3 is CASNWTRTGQVTRYF. CDR3 coding DNA: TGTGCCAGCAACTGGACCAGGACAGGCCAAGTGACCCGGTACTTC.

Details on this clonotype: At one boundary the junction diverges from the germline segment, which might be a read error. The chain is built from TRBV11-2 and TRBJ2-2; 7 nucleotides agree with TRBD1. The CDR3 runs 15 residues. CDR1 is SGHAT, CDR2 FQNNGV, per germline. CDR3: CASGLGRGRTGELSF. CDR3 nucleotide sequence: TGTGCCAGCGGCTTAGGCAGGGGGAGAACTGGGGAGCTGTCTTTT.

The J gene is TRBJ2-5, the V gene TRBV24-1, with D unclear. Germline V gives CDR1 KGHDR, CDR2 SFDVKD. The CDR3 contains 14 residues. The V gene lost 3 bases and the J gene lost 5 bases, with 12 bases spanning the gap. The CDR3 is CATSDHSNRETQYF. The CDR3 bases are TGTGCCACCAGTGATCACAGTAATCGGGAGACCCAGTACTTC.

With regard to this clonotype: No conserved phenylalanine or tryptophan is present at the end of the CDR3, so a read error is the likely explanation. The V gene is TRBV11-2, the J gene TRBJ2-7, with D hard to call. The CDR3 contains 12 residues. Germline CDR1 is SGHAT and CDR2 is FQNNGV. The CDR3 coding sequence is TGCGCCAGCAGCCGGACGCCCAGCGAACAGTACTAC. It specifies CASSRTPSEQYY.

The sample holds a few counts of this clonotype. V usage is TRBV2 and J usage is TRBJ2-2; 7 bases fit TRBD1. There are 15 residues in the CDR3. Trimming cost V 6 bases and J 0 bases; bases outside gene matches: 4. Germline V gene sequence: CDR1 SNHLY, CDR2 FYNNEI. CDR3 coding DNA: TGTGCCAGCAGAATGACAGGGACGAACACCGGGGAGCTGTTTTTT. It is translated as CASRMTGTNTGELFF. The full variable domain, with the rest looked up from reference TRBV2 and TRBJ2-2, is EPEVTQTPSHQVTQMGQEVILRCVPISNHLYFYWYRQILGQKVEFLVSFYNNEISEKSEIFDDQFSVERPDGSNFTLKIRSTKLEDSAMYFCASRMTGTNTGELFFGEGSRLTVL.

This clonotype has just a few counts. This may be a read error, as it is one base from a much larger clone. This chain uses TRBV10-3 with TRBJ2-3, with a tentative D call TRBD1 (5 bases). The CDR3 is 14 residues long. Germline-derived CDR1 and CDR2 are ENHRY and SYGVKD. CDR3 loop: CTISDGAYTDTQYF. In DNA form, the CDR3 reads TGTACCATCAGTGATGGGGCGTACACAGATACGCAGTATTTT.

Of note for this clonotype: This could be a read error, since a much larger clone is one nucleotide away. J is TRBJ2-1 and V is TRBV5-5; TRBD1 is a possible D gene (6 bases). Germline lookup yields CDR1 SGHKS and CDR2 YYEKEE (reference sequence). V was trimmed by 2 bases and J by 2 bases, leaving 11 bases between them. The CDR3 extends over 15 amino acids. The CDR3 sequence is CASSLQGSTYNEQFF. CDR3 in DNA: TGTGCCAGCAGCTTACAGGGAAGCACCTACAATGAGCAGTTCTTC.

This clonotype has only one observation. The CDR3 is CASSLRGGDTCYEQFF. The CDR3 DNA sequence: TGTGCCAGCAGCCTCAGGGGGGGAGACACCTGCTATGAGCAGTTCTTC. This chain links TRBV6-6 with TRBJ2-1; D may correspond to TRBD1 or TRBD2 (7 bases each). Germline CDR1 MNHNY, CDR2 SVGAGI (reference sequence). The CDR3 has 16 residues. Trimming stripped 6 bases from V and 8 bases from J, with 23 bases between.

About this clonotype: One end of the junction fails to match germline, which may point to a read error. The chain recombines TRBV29-1 with TRBJ1-5; perhaps TRBD1 as D (5 bases). From germline, CDR1 is SQVTM and CDR2 ANQGSEA. This CDR3 is 14 amino acids long. CDR3 residues: CRVDEGSGSQPQHF. The CDR3 coding sequence is TGCAGAGTTGATGAGGGGTCGGGCAGTCAGCCCCAGCATTTT.

About this clonotype: One base away lies a much larger clone, so this may be a sequencing read error. This chain uses TRBV30 with TRBJ1-5; unclear D gene. Trimming cost V 0 bases and J 3 bases, with 9 bases left between them. The CDR3 covers 14 residues. Germline CDR1 is GTSNPN and CDR2 is SVGIG (reference sequence). CDR3 protein: CAWSVASVNQPQHF. In DNA, the CDR3 is TGTGCCTGGAGTGTCGCCAGCGTCAATCAGCCCCAGCATTTT.

The chain employs TRBV11-2 and TRBJ2-5; 7 nucleotides align to TRBD2. The germline CDR1 and CDR2 sequences are SGHAT and FQNNGV. CDR3 length: 14 amino acids. The J segment lost 4 bases and the V segment lost 9 bases, leaving 11 bases of the junction unmatched. The CDR3 is CASSPWEGRETQYF. CDR3 in DNA: TGTGCCAGTAGCCCCTGGGAGGGCCGAGAGACCCAGTACTTC.

Concerning this clonotype: Compared with germline, one end of the junction differs, possibly owing to a read error. This chain links TRBV5-1 with TRBJ2-5; TRBD2 is a possible D gene (5 bases). The CDR3 contains 14 residues. Germline V gene data show CDR1 as SGHRS and CDR2 as YFSETQ. The CDR3 sequence is CVSGFREYQETRYF. CDR3 nucleotides: TGCGTCAGCGGCTTCCGTGAGTACCAAGAGACCCGGTACTTC.

This clonotype was detected only a few times. V usage is TRBV6-2 or TRBV6-3 and J usage is TRBJ2-3; 8 nucleotides agree with TRBD2. The CDR3 sequence is 18 residues long. The junction had 19 bases not matched to a gene; V was cut back by 6 bases and J by 5 bases. CDR1 MNHEY and CDR2 SVGEGT come from the germline V gene. CDR3 bases: TGTGCCAGCAGGACTTACAGTTTAGCGGGAAGGGAGCGAGATACGCAGTATTTT. Translated: CASRTYSLAGRERDTQYF.

This clonotype was found a few times. V gene TRBV5-1 combines with J gene TRBJ2-5, with unresolved D. CDR3 size: 12 residues. In germline, CDR1 is SGHRS, CDR2 YFSETQ. V lost 5 bases to trimming and J lost 4 bases, with 9 bases between them. The CDR3 DNA follows: TGCGCCAGCAGTCATGGTCGAGAGACCCAGTACTTC. This encodes CASSHGRETQYF.

This clonotype was picked up a small number of times. CDR3 loop: CANSTGLGETQYF. CDR3 nucleotides: TGTGCCAACAGTACAGGCTTGGGAGAGACCCAGTACTTC. The chain has TRBV11-3 and TRBJ2-5; tentatively, D is TRBD1 (5 bases). CDR3 size: 13 residues. Trimming removed 10 bases from V and 4 bases from J, with 16 bases in between. CDR1 is SGHNT and CDR2 is YENEEA in the germline V gene. Drawing the rest from reference TRBV11-3 and TRBJ2-5, the complete variable domain is EAGVVQSPRYKIIEKKQPVAFWCNPISGHNTLYWYLQNLGQGPELLIRYENEEAVDDSQLPKDRFSAERLKGVDSTLKIQPAELGDSAVYLCANSTGLGETQYFGPGTRLLVL.

A remark on this clonotype: A junction end diverges from the germline sequence, so it may reflect a read error. The J gene is TRBJ2-2, the V gene TRBV11-2; TRBD1 is a possible D gene (6 bases). Looked up from germline, CDR1 is SGHAT and CDR2 is FQNNGV. The length of the CDR3 is 15 residues. This CDR3 is CVSSLGGGRTGELFF. CDR3 nucleotides: TGTGTCAGCAGCTTAGGTGGGGGCAGAACCGGGGAGCTCTTTTTT. The whole variable domain, remainder taken from reference TRBV11-2 and TRBJ2-2, is EAGVAQSPRYKIIEKRQSVAFWCNPISGHATLYWYQQILGQGPKLLIQFQNNGVVDDSQLPKDRFSAERLKGVDSTLKIQPAKLEDSAVYLCVSSLGGGRTGELFFGEGSRLTVL.

This clonotype was seen more than once but under ten times. One base away lies a much larger clone, so this may be a sequencing read error. This chain joins TRBV7-9 and TRBJ2-5; tentative D call: TRBD2 (5 bases). From germline, CDR1 is SEHNR and CDR2 FQNEAQ (reference sequence). This CDR3 has 14 amino acids. Here the CDR3 DNA reads TGTGTCAGCAGCGCGAAGACGGGGCAAGAGACCCAGTACTTC. Residues: CVSSAKTGQETQYF. The variable domain in full, with the rest retrieved from reference TRBV7-9 and TRBJ2-5, is DTGVSQNPRHKITKRGQNVTFRCDPISEHNRLYWYRQTLGQGPEFLTYFQNEAQLEKSRLLSDRFSAERPKGSFSTLEIQRTEQGDSAMYLCVSSAKTGQETQYFGPGTRLLVL.

Concerning this clonotype: Its ends do not fully match the called genes, so a read error is possible. J is TRBJ2-5 and V is TRBV11-2; 7 nucleotides align to TRBD1. CDR1 is SGHAT and CDR2 is FQNNGV in the germline V gene. This CDR3 is 15 amino acids long. The CDR3 reads CASTWTRTGHETRYF. DNA of the CDR3: TGTGCCAGCACCTGGACCAGGACAGGACATGAGACCCGGTACTTC.

This clonotype was seen ten or more times. The chain carries TRBV7-8 and TRBJ1-1; D perhaps matches TRBD1 (6 bases). CDR3 size: 15 residues. The ends were cut back, 1 base at V and 5 bases at J, with 14 bases in the middle. In germline, CDR1 is SGHVS, CDR2 FQNEAQ. The CDR3 nucleotides are TGTGCCAGCAGCTTAGGACAGGCTCTGGGGACTGAAGCTTTCTTT. This codes for CASSLGQALGTEAFF.

This clonotype came up many times. V is TRBV10-3 and J is TRBJ1-5; D is uncertain. Germline V lookup: CDR1 ENHRY, CDR2 SYGVKD. The CDR3 has 13 amino acids. Trimming took off 4 bases at V and 7 bases at J, with 11 bases between the two ends. The CDR3 DNA reads TGTGCCATCAGTGTGTCCCCCTCCCAGCCCCAGCATTTT. Amino acids: CAISVSPSQPQHF.

This clonotype was seen more than once but under ten times. The conserved phenylalanine or tryptophan is not found at the CDR3 terminus, so this likely reflects a read error. This chain connects TRBV28 to TRBJ2-7; D gene unclear. The CDR3 covers 15 residues. Germline assignment: CDR1 MDHEN and CDR2 SYDVKM. CDR3 sequence reads: CACSSTPALAYEQYL. DNA for the CDR3: TGTGCCTGCAGTTCAACGCCGGCCCTTGCCTACGAGCAGTACCTC.